This is a list of T cell receptor beta chains from one sample in a study of identical twins. MiXCR was run by TCRdb on the 5' RACE reads, yielding one entry per CDR3 protein. This sample carries about 1.7 million distinct CDR3 sequences, roughly a third of them seen once, and the ten largest clones take about 0.27%. Source material: cord blood. These receptors all stem from a newborn girl in good health. Each CDR3 is given with its conserved first and last residue. The D gene is left open where the match is weak. Clone size is shown for a subset of rows, as once, few, many or a class of expanded clone.

V,J,size,D,DNA,CDR3
TRBV12-3/TRBV12-4,TRBJ1-2,few,.,TGTGCCAGCAGTCCAGACTGGCCTTATGGCTACACCTTC,CASSPDWPYGYTF
TRBV20-1,TRBJ2-1,.,.,TGCAGTGCTAGAGAGGGGATCTACGAGCAGTTCTTC,CSAREGIYEQFF
TRBV2,TRBJ2-7,.,.,TGTGCCAGCAGTGAAGGGGGCCCCCTCTACGAGCAGTACTTC,CASSEGGPLYEQYF
TRBV6-1,TRBJ2-1,.,.,TGTGCCAGCAGTAATAACCGGGGGGCCACCTACAATGAGCAGTTCTTC,CASSNNRGATYNEQFF
TRBV10-3,TRBJ1-2,.,TRBD1,TGTGCCATCAGGCCGACAGGGAAGGATGGCTACACCTTC,CAIRPTGKDGYTF
TRBV20-1,TRBJ1-5,once,.,TGCAGTGCTCCAGCCCGGAGCGATCAGCCCCAGCATTTT,CSAPARSDQPQHF
TRBV12-3/TRBV12-4,TRBJ1-6,.,TRBD1,TGTGCCAGCAGCCGGGACAGCGGAAATAATTCACCCCTCCACTTT,CASSRDSGNNSPLHF
TRBV7-2,TRBJ2-7,.,TRBD2,TGTGCCAGCAGCTTCAGACTAGCGGGAGAGAGCGAGCAGTACTTC,CASSFRLAGESEQYF
TRBV12-3/TRBV12-4,TRBJ1-1,.,TRBD1,TGTGCCAGCAGCACAGGGGGCGGGAACACTGAAGCTTTCTTT,CASSTGGGNTEAFF
TRBV4-1,TRBJ2-1,.,TRBD2,TGCGCCAGCAGCCAAGATAAGGTAGCGGGGGGCCTCTACAATGAGCAGTTCTTC,CASSQDKVAGGLYNEQFF
TRBV10-3,TRBJ2-1,few,TRBD2,TGTGCCATCAGTGAGTCGACTAGCGGGAATTGGCAGTTCTTC,CAISESTSGNWQFF
TRBV2,TRBJ2-4,.,.,TGTGCCAGCGGGGGTCTAGCAAGGAACATTCAGTACTTC,CASGGLARNIQYF
TRBV27,TRBJ1-5,.,TRBD1,TGTGCCAGCAGGGGGACAGGGCCCACTCAGCCCCAGCATTTT,CASRGTGPTQPQHF
TRBV21-1,TRBJ2-1,.,.,TGTGCCAGCAGCAAAGCCAGGGTGCGGGCGAATGAGCAGTTCTTC,CASSKARVRANEQFF
TRBV24-1,TRBJ2-3,many,TRBD1,TGTGCCACCAGTGACCGGACAGGGGGCACAGATACGCAGTATTTT,CATSDRTGGTDTQYF
TRBV2,TRBJ1-5,few,.,TGTGCCACTGGGGATACCGGTCAGCCCCAGCATTTT,CATGDTGQPQHF
TRBV5-1,TRBJ2-1,once,TRBD1,TGCGCCAGCAGCTGGGGCCGGGACAGAGTGATTTTGAGCTCCTACAATGAGCAGTTCTTC,CASSWGRDRVILSSYNEQFF
TRBV20-1,TRBJ1-1,.,.,TGCAGTGCTGTCAGAACGAACACTGAAGCTTTCTTT,CSAVRTNTEAFF
TRBV20-1,TRBJ2-7,.,TRBD2,TGCAGTGCTAGAATCGAGGGGACTAGCGTTCACTACGAGCAGTACTTC,CSARIEGTSVHYEQYF
TRBV27,TRBJ2-1,few,TRBD1,TGTGCCAGCCGGGACAGGCTTACTGGCGGGGATTACAATGAGCAGTTCTTC,CASRDRLTGGDYNEQFF
TRBV16,TRBJ2-4,few,.,TGTGCCAGCAGCCAATTAAGATCGACAATCGCAACCAAAAACATTCAGTACTTC,CASSQLRSTIATKNIQYF
TRBV4-1,TRBJ2-1,few,TRBD2,TGCGCCAGCAGCCAAGAACTAGCGGGAGGGCGAATAACCCGTGAGCAGTTCTTC,CASSQELAGGRITREQFF
TRBV14,TRBJ2-7,.,.,TGTGCCAGCAGCCAAGATTGGAGGTCCTACAATGAGCAGTACTTC,CASSQDWRSYNEQYF
TRBV5-1,TRBJ2-3,few,.,TGCGCCAGCAGCTTTACCCGGACACCTCGGACAGATACGCAGTATTTT,CASSFTRTPRTDTQYF
TRBV13,TRBJ1-4,.,.,TGTGCCAGCAGGGACACCAGGGGATTAGATGAAAAACTGTTTTTT,CASRDTRGLDEKLFF
TRBV28,TRBJ2-1,few,TRBD1,TGTGCCAGCAGTTTCTTCCCCGGGACAGCCTACAATGAGCAGTTCTTC,CASSFFPGTAYNEQFF
TRBV28,TRBJ2-7,few,TRBD2,TGTGCCAGCAGTTTTTTGCGGGAGCCCGCCTACGAGCAGTACTTC,CASSFLREPAYEQYF
TRBV4-1,TRBJ2-5,many,TRBD2,TGCGCCAGCAGCCAAGAGGGACTAGCGGGAGTGTTCCAAGAGACCCAGTACTTC,CASSQEGLAGVFQETQYF
TRBV6-6,TRBJ2-2,few,.,TGTGCCAGCAGTTTCCGAGGGGACGTCGGGGAGCTGTTTTTT,CASSFRGDVGELFF
TRBV24-1,TRBJ2-1,few,.,TGTGCCACCAGTGACCTTCGAGCGGAGGGGGGGGCCAATGAGCAGTTCTTC,CATSDLRAEGGANEQFF
TRBV6-5,TRBJ2-7,.,.,TGTGCCAGCAGTTACTTCCGGGACGGGCACTACGAGCAGTACTTC,CASSYFRDGHYEQYF
TRBV19,TRBJ2-2,few,.,TGTGCCAGCAGTCCTCGAGCTGGGGAGCTGTTTTTT,CASSPRAGELFF
TRBV20-1,TRBJ2-7,few,.,TGCAGTGCTAGAGATATGCGCTCCTACGAGCAGTACTTC,CSARDMRSYEQYF
TRBV28,TRBJ2-5,few,TRBD2,TGTGCCAGCGTTCCGGCTAGCGGGAAACAAGAGACCCAGTACTTC,CASVPASGKQETQYF
TRBV27,TRBJ1-6,.,.,TGTGCCAGCAGTTTATTTGGAACAGATAGTGGACCCCTCCACTTT,CASSLFGTDSGPLHF
TRBV21-1,TRBJ2-3,.,.,TGTGCCAGCAGCAAAGGGGTGGCAGATACGCAGTATTTT,CASSKGVADTQYF
TRBV11-2,TRBJ1-1,.,TRBD1,TGTGCCAGCAGCACAAACAGGGGCGGGAGGAACACTGAAGCTTTCTTT,CASSTNRGGRNTEAFF
TRBV5-1,TRBJ2-2,few,.,TGCGCCAGCAGCTTGTTTAGCGACACCGGGGAGCTGTTTTTT,CASSLFSDTGELFF
TRBV15,TRBJ2-5,few,.,TGTGCCACCAGCAGAGATCAAGGGAGGGAGACCCAGTACTTC,CATSRDQGRETQYF
TRBV2,TRBJ2-5,.,TRBD2,TGTGCCAGCAGTGTCGCCGGACTAGCGAGGGAGACCCAGTACTTC,CASSVAGLARETQYF
TRBV6-1,TRBJ1-5,many,.,TGTGCCAGCAGTTCACGGGGCTTCAATCAGCCCCAGCATTTT,CASSSRGFNQPQHF
TRBV5-1,TRBJ1-1,.,.,TGCGCCAGCAGCTTCATACGGGGTATGGGGACTGAAGCTTTCTTT,CASSFIRGMGTEAFF
TRBV4-1,TRBJ2-1,few,TRBD2,TGCGCCAGCAGCCCGGGACTAGCGGGAGGGATTTTCTCCTACAATGAGCAGTTCTTC,CASSPGLAGGIFSYNEQFF
TRBV20-1,TRBJ2-2,.,TRBD2,TGCAGTGCTAGTCTAGCGGGGAACACCGGGGAGCTGTTTTTT,CSASLAGNTGELFF
TRBV5-1,TRBJ2-4,once,.,TGCGCCAGCAGCTACGACGGGGAACCCAAAAACATTCGGTACTTC,CASSYDGEPKNIRYF
TRBV20-1,TRBJ2-7,few,TRBD2,TGCAGTCCACTAGCGGGAGGGTACGAGCAGTACTTC,CSPLAGGYEQYF
TRBV10-1,TRBJ2-7,.,TRBD1,TGCGCCAGCAGTAAGACAGGGGGGAATTCCTACGAGCAGTACTTC,CASSKTGGNSYEQYF
TRBV27,TRBJ1-6,few,TRBD1,TGTGCCAGCAGTTTAAGGCAGGGGGCCGATTCACCCCTCCACTTT,CASSLRQGADSPLHF